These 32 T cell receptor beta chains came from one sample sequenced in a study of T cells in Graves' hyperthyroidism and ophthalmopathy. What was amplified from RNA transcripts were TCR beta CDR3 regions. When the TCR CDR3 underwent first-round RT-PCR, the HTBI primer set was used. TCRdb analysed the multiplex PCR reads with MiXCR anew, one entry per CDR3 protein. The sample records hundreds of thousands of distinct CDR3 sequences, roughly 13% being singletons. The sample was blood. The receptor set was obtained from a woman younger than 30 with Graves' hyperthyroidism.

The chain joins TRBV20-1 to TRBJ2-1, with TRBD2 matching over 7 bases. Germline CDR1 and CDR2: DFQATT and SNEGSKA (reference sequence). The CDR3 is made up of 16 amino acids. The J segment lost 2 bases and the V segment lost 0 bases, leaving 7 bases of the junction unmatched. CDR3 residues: CSARDGAGATYNEQFF. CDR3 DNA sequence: TGCAGTGCTAGAGATGGGGCGGGAGCCACCTACAATGAGCAGTTCTTC.

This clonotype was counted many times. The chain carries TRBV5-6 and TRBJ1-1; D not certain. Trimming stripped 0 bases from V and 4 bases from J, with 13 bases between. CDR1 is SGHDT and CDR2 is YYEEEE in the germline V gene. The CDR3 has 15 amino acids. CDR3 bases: TGTGCCAGCAGCTTGGATGGAGTCGCGATCACTGAAGCTTTCTTT. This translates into CASSLDGVAITEAFF.

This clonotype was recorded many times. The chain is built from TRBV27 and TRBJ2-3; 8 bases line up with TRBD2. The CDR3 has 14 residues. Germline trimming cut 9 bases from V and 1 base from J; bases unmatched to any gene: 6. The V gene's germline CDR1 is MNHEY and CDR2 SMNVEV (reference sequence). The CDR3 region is CASRSGVGTDTQYF. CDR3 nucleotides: TGTGCCAGTCGTAGCGGGGTTGGCACAGATACGCAGTATTTT.

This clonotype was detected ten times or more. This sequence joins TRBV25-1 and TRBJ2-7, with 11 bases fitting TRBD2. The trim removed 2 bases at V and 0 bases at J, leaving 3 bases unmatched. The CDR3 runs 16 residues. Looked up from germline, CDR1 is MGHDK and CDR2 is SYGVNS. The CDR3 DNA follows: TGTGCCAGCAGTGAACCTCTAGCGGGGGGCTCCTACGAGCAGTACTTC. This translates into CASSEPLAGGSYEQYF.

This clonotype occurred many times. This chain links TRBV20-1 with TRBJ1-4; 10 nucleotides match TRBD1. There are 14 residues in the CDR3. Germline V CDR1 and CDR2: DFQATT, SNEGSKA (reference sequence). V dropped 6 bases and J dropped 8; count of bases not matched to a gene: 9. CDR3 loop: CSARRQGASEKLFF. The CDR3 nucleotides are TGCAGTGCACGTAGACAGGGGGCCTCCGAAAAACTGTTTTTT.

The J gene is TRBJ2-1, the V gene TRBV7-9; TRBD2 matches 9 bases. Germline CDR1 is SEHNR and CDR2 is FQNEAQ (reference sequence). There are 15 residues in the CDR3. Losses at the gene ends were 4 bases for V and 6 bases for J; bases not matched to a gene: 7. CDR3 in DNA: TGTGCCAGCAGCTCATGGGGGACTAGCATCAATGAGCAGTTCTTC. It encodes CASSSWGTSINEQFF. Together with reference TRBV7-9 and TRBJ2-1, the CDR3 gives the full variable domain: DTGVSQNPRHKITKRGQNVTFRCDPISEHNRLYWYRQTLGQGPEFLTYFQNEAQLEKSRLLSDRFSAERPKGSFSTLEIQRTEQGDSAMYLCASSSWGTSINEQFFGPGTRLTVL.

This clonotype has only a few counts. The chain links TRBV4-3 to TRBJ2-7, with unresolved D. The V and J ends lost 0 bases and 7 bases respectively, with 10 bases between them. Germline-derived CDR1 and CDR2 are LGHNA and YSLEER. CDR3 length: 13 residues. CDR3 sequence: CASSQDASTEQYF. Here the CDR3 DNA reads TGCGCCAGCAGCCAAGATGCGAGCACGGAGCAGTACTTC.

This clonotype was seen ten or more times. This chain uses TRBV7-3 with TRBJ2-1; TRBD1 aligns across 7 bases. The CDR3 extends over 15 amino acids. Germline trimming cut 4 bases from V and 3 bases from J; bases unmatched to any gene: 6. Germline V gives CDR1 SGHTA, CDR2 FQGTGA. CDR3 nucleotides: TGTGCCAGCAGCTCCCGAGACAGGGACTACAATGAGCAGTTCTTC. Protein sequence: CASSSRDRDYNEQFF.

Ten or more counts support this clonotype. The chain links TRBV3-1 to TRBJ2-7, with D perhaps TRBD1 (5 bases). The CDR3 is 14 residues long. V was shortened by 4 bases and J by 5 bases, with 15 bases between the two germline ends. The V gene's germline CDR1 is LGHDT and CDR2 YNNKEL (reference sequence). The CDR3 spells CASSLQGFGDEQYF. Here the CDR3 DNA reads TGTGCCAGCAGCCTGCAGGGTTTTGGGGACGAGCAGTACTTC.

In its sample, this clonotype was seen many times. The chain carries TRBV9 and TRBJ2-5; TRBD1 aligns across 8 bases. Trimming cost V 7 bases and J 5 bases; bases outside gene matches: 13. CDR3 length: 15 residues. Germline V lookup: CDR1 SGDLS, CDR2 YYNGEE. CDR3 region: CASQAGGASWETQYF. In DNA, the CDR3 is TGTGCCAGCCAGGCAGGGGGCGCGTCCTGGGAGACCCAGTACTTC.

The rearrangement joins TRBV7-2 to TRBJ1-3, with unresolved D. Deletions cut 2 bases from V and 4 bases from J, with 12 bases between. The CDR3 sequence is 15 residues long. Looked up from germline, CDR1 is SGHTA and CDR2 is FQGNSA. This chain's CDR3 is CASSLTYPRGNTIYF. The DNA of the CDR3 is TGTGCCAGCAGCTTAACATACCCGAGAGGAAACACCATATATTTT.

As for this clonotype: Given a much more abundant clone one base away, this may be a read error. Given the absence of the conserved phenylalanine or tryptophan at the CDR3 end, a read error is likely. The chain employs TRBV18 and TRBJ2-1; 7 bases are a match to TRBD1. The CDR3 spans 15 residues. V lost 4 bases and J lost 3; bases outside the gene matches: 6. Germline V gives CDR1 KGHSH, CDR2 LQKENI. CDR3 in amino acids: CASSLQRDSYNEQFL. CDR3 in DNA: TGTGCCAGCTCACTCCAAAGGGACAGCTACAATGAGCAGTTCCTC.

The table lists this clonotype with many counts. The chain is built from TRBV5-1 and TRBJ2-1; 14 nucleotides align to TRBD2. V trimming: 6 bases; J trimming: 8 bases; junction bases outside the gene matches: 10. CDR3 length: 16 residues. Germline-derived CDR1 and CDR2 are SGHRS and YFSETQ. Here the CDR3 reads CASKRSGTSGSDEQFF. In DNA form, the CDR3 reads TGCGCCAGCAAACGATCCGGGACTAGCGGGAGTGATGAGCAGTTCTTC.

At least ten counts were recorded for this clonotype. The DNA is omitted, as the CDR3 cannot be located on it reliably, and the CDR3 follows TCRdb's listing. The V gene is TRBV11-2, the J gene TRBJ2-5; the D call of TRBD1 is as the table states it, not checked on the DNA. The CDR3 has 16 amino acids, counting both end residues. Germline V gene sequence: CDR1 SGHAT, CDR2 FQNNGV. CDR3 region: CASSFGPGTGEETQYF.

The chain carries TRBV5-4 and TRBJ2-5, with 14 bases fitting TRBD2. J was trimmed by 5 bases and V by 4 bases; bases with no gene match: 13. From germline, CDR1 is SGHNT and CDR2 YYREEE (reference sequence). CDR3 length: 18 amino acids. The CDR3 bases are TGTGCCAGCAGCCCCACCCGACTAGCGGGGGGGCCGGGGGAGACCCAGTACTTC. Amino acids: CASSPTRLAGGPGETQYF.

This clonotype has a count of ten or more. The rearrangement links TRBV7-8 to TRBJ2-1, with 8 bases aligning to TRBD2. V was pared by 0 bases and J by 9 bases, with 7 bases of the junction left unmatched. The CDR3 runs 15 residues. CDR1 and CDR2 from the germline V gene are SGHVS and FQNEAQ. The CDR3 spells CASSLATGLESEQFF. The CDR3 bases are TGTGCCAGCAGCTTAGCGACGGGACTAGAGAGTGAGCAGTTCTTC.

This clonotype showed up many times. CDR3 bases: TGTGCCAGCAGCCAGAACGGGGCGGTAACTGAAGCTTTCTTT. Translated: CASSQNGAVTEAFF. V usage is TRBV6-1 and J usage is TRBJ1-1; tentative D call: TRBD1 (5 bases). Germline CDR1 and CDR2: MNHNS and SASEGT. CDR3 length: 14 amino acids. Trimming cost V 6 bases and J 5 bases, with 16 bases left between them.

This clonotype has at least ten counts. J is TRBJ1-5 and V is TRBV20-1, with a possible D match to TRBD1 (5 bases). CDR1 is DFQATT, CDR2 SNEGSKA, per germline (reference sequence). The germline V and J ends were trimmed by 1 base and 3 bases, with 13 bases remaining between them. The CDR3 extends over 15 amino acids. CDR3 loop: CSARGDGGYNQPQHF. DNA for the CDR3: TGCAGTGCTAGAGGGGACGGGGGTTACAATCAGCCCCAGCATTTT.

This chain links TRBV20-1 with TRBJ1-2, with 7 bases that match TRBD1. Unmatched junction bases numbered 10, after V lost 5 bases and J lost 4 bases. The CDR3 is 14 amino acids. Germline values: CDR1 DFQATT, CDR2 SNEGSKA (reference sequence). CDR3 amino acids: CSALPGQAPYGYTF. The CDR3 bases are TGCAGTGCTCTCCCCGGACAGGCGCCCTATGGCTACACCTTC.

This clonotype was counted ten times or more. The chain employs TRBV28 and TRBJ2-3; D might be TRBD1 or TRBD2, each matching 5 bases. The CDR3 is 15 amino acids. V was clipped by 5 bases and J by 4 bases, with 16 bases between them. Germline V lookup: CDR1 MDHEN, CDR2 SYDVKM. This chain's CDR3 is CASSVLGTTADTQYF. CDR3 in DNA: TGTGCCAGCAGTGTACTAGGGACCACTGCAGATACGCAGTATTTT. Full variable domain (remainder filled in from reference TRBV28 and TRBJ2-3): DVKVTQSSRYLVKRTGEKVFLECVQDMDHENMFWYRQDPGLGLRLIYFSYDVKMKEKGDIPEGYSVSREKKERFSLILESASTNQTSMYLCASSVLGTTADTQYFGPGTRLTVL.

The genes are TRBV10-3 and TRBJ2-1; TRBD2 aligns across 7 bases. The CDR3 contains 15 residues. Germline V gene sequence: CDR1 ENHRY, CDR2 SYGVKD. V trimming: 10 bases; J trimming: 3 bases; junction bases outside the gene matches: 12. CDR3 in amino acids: CATKPAGTGYNEQFF. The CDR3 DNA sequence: TGTGCCACGAAACCAGCGGGGACTGGCTACAATGAGCAGTTCTTC.

Here the CDR3 reads CASSAQGAEEKLFF. DNA of the CDR3: TGTGCCAGCAGCGCCCAGGGGGCGGAGGAAAAACTGTTTTTT. The V gene is TRBV7-2, the J gene TRBJ1-4, with TRBD1 identical over 8 bases. The CDR3 has 14 residues. CDR1 is SGHTA, CDR2 FQGNSA, per germline. V lost 5 bases and J lost 8; bases outside the gene matches: 7.

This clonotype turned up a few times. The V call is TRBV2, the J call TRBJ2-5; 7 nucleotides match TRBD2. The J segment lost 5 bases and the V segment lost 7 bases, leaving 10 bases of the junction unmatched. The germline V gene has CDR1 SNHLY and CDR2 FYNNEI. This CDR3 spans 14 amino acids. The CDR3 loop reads CASKPTLGGETQYF. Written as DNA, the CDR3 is TGTGCCAGCAAACCGACTCTGGGGGGGGAGACCCAGTACTTC. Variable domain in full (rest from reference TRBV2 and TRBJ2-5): EPEVTQTPSHQVTQMGQEVILRCVPISNHLYFYWYRQILGQKVEFLVSFYNNEISEKSEIFDDQFSVERPDGSNFTLKIRSTKLEDSAMYFCASKPTLGGETQYFGPGTRLLVL.

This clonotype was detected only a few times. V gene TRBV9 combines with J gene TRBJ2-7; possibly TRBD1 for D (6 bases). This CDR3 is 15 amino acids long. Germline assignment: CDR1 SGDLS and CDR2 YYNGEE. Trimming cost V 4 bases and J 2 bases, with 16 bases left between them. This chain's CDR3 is CASSRLDSQTYEQYF. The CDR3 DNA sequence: TGTGCCAGCAGCAGATTGGACAGCCAAACCTACGAGCAGTACTTC.

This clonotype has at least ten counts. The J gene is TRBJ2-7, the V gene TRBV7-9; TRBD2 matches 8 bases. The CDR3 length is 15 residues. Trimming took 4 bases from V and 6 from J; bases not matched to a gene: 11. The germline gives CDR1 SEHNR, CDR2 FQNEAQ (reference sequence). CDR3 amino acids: CASSSQTGTRVEQYF. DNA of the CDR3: TGTGCCAGCAGCTCGCAAACCGGGACTAGAGTCGAGCAGTACTTC.

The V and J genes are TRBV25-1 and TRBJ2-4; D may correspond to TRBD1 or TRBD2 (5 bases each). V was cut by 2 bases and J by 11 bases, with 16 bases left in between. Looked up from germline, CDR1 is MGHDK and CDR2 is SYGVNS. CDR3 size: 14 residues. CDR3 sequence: CASSEPGPLSLQYF. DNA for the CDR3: TGTGCCAGCAGTGAACCGGGACCCCTTTCTCTTCAGTACTTC.

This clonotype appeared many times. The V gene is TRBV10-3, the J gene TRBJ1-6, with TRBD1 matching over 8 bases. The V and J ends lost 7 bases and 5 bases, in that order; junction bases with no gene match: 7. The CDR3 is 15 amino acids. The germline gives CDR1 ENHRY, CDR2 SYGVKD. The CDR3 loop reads CAITSGGQDNSPLHF. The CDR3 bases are TGTGCCATCACATCCGGGGGACAGGATAATTCACCCCTCCACTTT.

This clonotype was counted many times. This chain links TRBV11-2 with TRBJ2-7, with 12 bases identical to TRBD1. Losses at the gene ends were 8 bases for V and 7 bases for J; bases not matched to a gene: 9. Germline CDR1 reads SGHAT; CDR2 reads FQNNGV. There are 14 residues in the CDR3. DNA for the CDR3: TGTGCCAGCGAAAGGGGACAGGGGGCTGGGGAGCAGTACTTC. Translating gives CASERGQGAGEQYF.

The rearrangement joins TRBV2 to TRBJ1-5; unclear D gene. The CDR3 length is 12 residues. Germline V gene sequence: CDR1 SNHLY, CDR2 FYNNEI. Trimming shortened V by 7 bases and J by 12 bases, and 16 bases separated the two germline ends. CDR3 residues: CASILEGDRQHF. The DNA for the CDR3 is TGTGCCAGCATTCTTGAGGGAGACCGCCAGCATTTT.

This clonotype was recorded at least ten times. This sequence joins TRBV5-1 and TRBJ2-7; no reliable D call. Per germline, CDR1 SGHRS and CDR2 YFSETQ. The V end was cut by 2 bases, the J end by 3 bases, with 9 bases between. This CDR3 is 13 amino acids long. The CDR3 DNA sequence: TGCGCCAGCAGCTTCCTTTACAACTACGAGCAGTACTTC. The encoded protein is CASSFLYNYEQYF.

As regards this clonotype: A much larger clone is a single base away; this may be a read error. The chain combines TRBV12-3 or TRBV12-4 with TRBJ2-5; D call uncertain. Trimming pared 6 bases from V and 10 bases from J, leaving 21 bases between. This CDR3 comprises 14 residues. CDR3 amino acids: CASRPQASERVQYF. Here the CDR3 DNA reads TGTGCCAGCAGGCCTCAGGCGAGTGAAAGGGTCCAGTACTTC.

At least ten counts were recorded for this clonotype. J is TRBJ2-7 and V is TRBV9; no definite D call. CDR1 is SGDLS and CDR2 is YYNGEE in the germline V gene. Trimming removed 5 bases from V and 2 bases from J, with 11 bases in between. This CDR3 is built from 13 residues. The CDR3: CASSFPDTYEQYF. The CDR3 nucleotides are TGTGCCAGCAGTTTCCCAGATACCTACGAGCAGTACTTC.